This passage covers 7 T cell receptor beta chains from one sample sequenced in a study of control samples from healthy donors and cancer patients. The repertoire was sequenced with immunoSEQ multiplex PCR; TCRdb's copy has only in-frame clones and lacks some. This sample carries around 170,000 clones, 92% of them seen once, and the ten largest clones take about 0.73%. The sequenced material came from blood. The receptor source for this set is a woman in her 30s in good health.

This chain connects TRBV18 to TRBJ1-1; TRBD1 might be the D (5 bases). The CDR3 length is 13 residues. The V gene lost 4 bases and the J gene lost 0 bases, with 6 bases spanning the gap. The germline CDR1 and CDR2 sequences are KGHSH and LQKENI. CDR3 nucleotide sequence: TGTGCCAGCTCACAGGGGTTGAACACTGAAGCTTTCTTT. Its protein product is CASSQGLNTEAFF.

The chain uses TRBV7-2 and TRBJ2-7, with TRBD2 matching over 9 bases. This CDR3 region has 14 residues. V shed 4 bases, J shed 3 bases, and the junction held 4 bases outside the gene matches. CDR1 is SGHTA and CDR2 is FQGNSA in the germline V gene. The CDR3 region is CASSWSGGNYEQYF. DNA of the CDR3: TGTGCCAGCAGCTGGAGCGGGGGGAACTACGAGCAGTACTTC.

This chain connects TRBV5-1 to TRBJ2-5; TRBD1 agrees at 9 bases. V lost 5 bases to trimming and J lost 5 bases; unmatched junction nucleotides: 13. Germline CDR1 is SGHRS and CDR2 is YFSETQ. CDR3 length: 16 residues. CDR3 in DNA: TGCGCCAGCAGTCTCACCCTCGGGACAGGGTTGGAGACCCAGTACTTC. Amino acid sequence: CASSLTLGTGLETQYF.

In this sample, this clone turned up once. This chain joins TRBV3-1 (or the pseudogene TRBV3-2) and TRBJ1-2; weak D call: TRBD1 (6 bases). Germline CDR1 is LGHDT and CDR2 is YNNKEL (reference sequence). Trimming took 5 bases from V and 2 from J, leaving 15 bases between them. The CDR3 consists of 15 residues. The CDR3: CASSFHRAPNYGYTF. In nucleotides, the CDR3 is TGTGCCAGCAGCTTCCACAGGGCCCCCAACTATGGCTACACCTTC.

The chain has TRBV27 and TRBJ2-2; unclear D gene. CDR1 and CDR2 (germline): MNHEY, SMNVEV (reference sequence). V dropped 1 base and J dropped 0 bases, with 12 bases sitting between them. This CDR3 spans 17 amino acids. The CDR3 spells CASSLFSGQANTGELFF. CDR3 sequence (DNA): TGTGCCAGCAGTTTATTTTCCGGGCAGGCGAACACCGGGGAGCTGTTTTTT.

The chain uses TRBV29-1 and TRBJ2-3; 7 bases are a match to TRBD2. The CDR3 is 14 residues long. The junction had 10 bases not matched to a gene; V was cut back by 7 bases and J by 3 bases. The germline V gene has CDR1 SQVTM and CDR2 ANQGSEA. CDR3 residues: CSGWSGEGTDTQYF. The CDR3 DNA follows: TGCAGCGGATGGAGCGGGGAGGGTACAGATACGCAGTATTTT.

This clone was detected once. The rearrangement uses TRBV4-1 and TRBJ2-7; the match to TRBD1 covers 9 bases. This CDR3 is built from 16 residues. The germline CDR1 and CDR2 sequences are MGHRA and YSYEKL. Losses at the gene ends were 3 bases for V and 1 base for J; bases not matched to a gene: 7. The CDR3 nucleotides read TGCGCCAGCAGCCAGGGGGGGACAGGGTGGTCCTACGAGCAGTACTTC. This translates into CASSQGGTGWSYEQYF.